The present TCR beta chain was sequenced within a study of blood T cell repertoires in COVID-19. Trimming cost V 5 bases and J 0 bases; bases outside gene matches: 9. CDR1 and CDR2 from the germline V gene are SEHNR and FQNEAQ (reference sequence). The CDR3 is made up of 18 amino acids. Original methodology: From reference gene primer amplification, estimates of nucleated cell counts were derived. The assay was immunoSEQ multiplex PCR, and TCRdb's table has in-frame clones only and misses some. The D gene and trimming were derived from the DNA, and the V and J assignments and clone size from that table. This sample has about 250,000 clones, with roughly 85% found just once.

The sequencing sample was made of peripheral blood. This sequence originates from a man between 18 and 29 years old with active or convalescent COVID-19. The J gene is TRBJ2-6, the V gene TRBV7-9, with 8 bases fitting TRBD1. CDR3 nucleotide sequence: TGTGCCAGCAGCGTAATAGGACAGGGCAGCTCTGGGGCCAACGTCCTGACTTTC. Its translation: CASSVIGQGSSGANVLTF.